The 31 T cell receptor beta chains reported below all come from one sample, sequenced in a study of molecular identifiers for immune sequencing clone quantification. TCRdb reanalysed the PCR reads using MiXCR and keeps one entry per CDR3 protein. The data hold 35,000 to 40,000 distinct CDR3 sequences, with approximately 19% observed a single time. The sequenced sample consisted of naive CD8+ T cells from blood, with Jurkat cell RNA spiked in. Subset here: FACS-sorted CD8+CD4-CCR7+CD45RA+ naive T cells. Receptor source: a human donor in good health. Some libraries in this study had Jurkat cell RNA spiked in.

The rearrangement uses TRBV20-1 and TRBJ2-7, with TRBD2 matching 8 bases. With V trimmed by 3 bases and J by 4 bases, 8 bases remained unmatched. CDR3 length equals 14 residues. Looked up from germline, CDR1 is DFQATT and CDR2 is SNEGSKA (reference sequence). The CDR3 here is CSARKRERGYEQYF. CDR3 DNA: TGCAGTGCTAGGAAGCGGGAGAGGGGATACGAGCAGTACTTC.

On this clonotype itself: It may be a read error: a sequence one base away is much more abundant. The chain links TRBV19 to TRBJ1-5; the D gene is possibly TRBD1 (6 bases). Germline loops: CDR1 LNHDA, CDR2 SQIVND (reference sequence). This CDR3 has 18 residues. For the CDR3, the DNA is TGTGCCAGTAGTATCGGCACACCGAGGGGGTATAGCAAACAGCCCCAGCATTTT. Its protein product is CASSIGTPRGYSKQPQHF.

This clonotype was seen many times. The chain couples TRBV20-1 to TRBJ2-7; TRBD1 agrees at 7 bases. The V gene's germline CDR1 is DFQATT and CDR2 SNEGSKA (reference sequence). The CDR3 sequence is 15 residues long. After removal of 3 bases from V and 6 bases from J, the junction contained 14 bases not matched to a gene. CDR3 nucleotide sequence: TGCAGTGCTAGCATACAGGGGAGTCCCATCTCCGAGCAGTACTTC. As protein: CSASIQGSPISEQYF.

The genes are TRBV29-1 and TRBJ1-1; maybe TRBD1 (5 bases). This CDR3 is 15 amino acids long. Trimming cost V 0 bases and J 6 bases, with 17 bases left between them. The V gene's germline CDR1 is SQVTM and CDR2 ANQGSEA. CDR3: CSVEDMGGVGPEAFF. CDR3 bases: TGCAGCGTTGAAGATATGGGGGGAGTAGGCCCTGAAGCTTTCTTT.

With respect to this clonotype: The junction shows a germline mismatch at one end, possibly a read error. The rearrangement joins TRBV2 to TRBJ2-2, with 9 bases identical to TRBD1. Germline assignment: CDR1 SNHLY and CDR2 FYNNEI. This CDR3 comprises 15 residues. CDR3 nucleotide sequence: TGTGCTGTGCCGGGGACAGGGCGGATCACCGGGGGGCTGTTTTTT. Translated, it gives CAVPGTGRITGGLFF.

This clonotype occurred many times. The chain carries TRBV6-2 or TRBV6-3 and TRBJ1-4; D may be TRBD1 (6 bases). Germline loops: CDR1 MNHEY, CDR2 SVGEGT. The CDR3 totals 15 residues. Between the trimmed V and J ends, which lost 2 bases and 0 bases, there was a span of 7 bases. For the CDR3, the DNA is TGTGCCAGCAGTTACGGGACAACAACTAATGAAAAACTGTTTTTT. The encoded protein is CASSYGTTTNEKLFF.

The chain employs TRBV19 and TRBJ1-1; tentative D call: TRBD1 (5 bases). Per germline, CDR1 LNHDA and CDR2 SQIVND (reference sequence). The V end lost 2 bases, the J end lost 1 base, and 8 bases lay between the germline ends. The CDR3 consists of 14 residues. CDR3 DNA sequence: TGTGCCAGTAGTATACAGGGCCCGAACACTGAAGCTTTCTTT. Translating gives CASSIQGPNTEAFF.

This clonotype has just one count. A read error is possible here, since a much larger clone lies one base away. The chain's CDR3 is CASSQDRLASEDYEQYF. The CDR3 DNA reads TGTGCCAGCAGCCAAGATCGGTTGGCTAGCGAGGACTACGAGCAGTACTTC. V usage is TRBV4-2 and J usage is TRBJ2-7; TRBD2 is a possible D gene (6 bases). Between the trimmed V and J ends, which lost 0 bases and 3 bases, there was a span of 18 bases. The CDR3 is 17 residues long. Germline V gene data show CDR1 as LGHNA and CDR2 as YNFKEQ.

This clonotype came up many times. This sequence joins TRBV29-1 and TRBJ1-1; 7 bases are a match to TRBD1. Trimming at V came to 0 bases and at J to 3 bases, leaving 13 bases not matched to a gene. Germline lookup yields CDR1 SQVTM and CDR2 ANQGSEA. This CDR3 has 17 amino acids. This chain's CDR3 is CSVEDGTGAAGDTEAFF. The CDR3 coding sequence is TGCAGCGTTGAAGACGGTACAGGGGCGGCGGGGGACACTGAAGCTTTCTTT.

Many counts were recorded for this clonotype. The rearrangement links TRBV28 to TRBJ2-2; 7 nucleotides line up with TRBD1. CDR3 length equals 15 residues. V lost 3 bases and J lost 1; bases outside the gene matches: 2. In germline, CDR1 is MDHEN, CDR2 SYDVKM. The chain's CDR3 is CASSLRTGNTGELFF. In DNA form, the CDR3 reads TGTGCCAGCAGTTTGAGGACAGGGAACACCGGGGAGCTGTTTTTT.

Note on this clonotype: A much larger clonotype is one base distant, so this may be a read error. The chain uses TRBV20-1 and TRBJ1-2; D is undetermined. The V and J ends lost 0 bases and 5 bases respectively, with 25 bases between them. CDR1 and CDR2 (germline): DFQATT, SNEGSKA (reference sequence). The CDR3 has 18 residues. CDR3 nucleotide sequence: TGCAGTGCTAGAGATCTCGCGGGGAACCGGGAGAAGCGGTATGGCTACACCTTC. Translating gives CSARDLAGNREKRYGYTF.

A remark on this clonotype: The conserved closing phenylalanine or tryptophan is absent in this CDR3, likely reflecting a read error. The chain joins TRBV29-1 to TRBJ2-7; D is unresolved. With 0 bases removed from V and 2 bases from J, the gap between germline ends came to 11 bases. Germline V gene data show CDR1 as SQVTM and CDR2 as ANQGSEA. CDR3 size: 14 residues. The CDR3 coding sequence is TGCAGCGTTGAAGATAACGATGGCCCCTACGAGCAGTACATC. It encodes CSVEDNDGPYEQYI.

In this sample, this clonotype turned up a few times. This chain's CDR3 is CAISDPTGPADTQYF. The CDR3 coding sequence is TGTGCCATCAGTGACCCGACAGGACCGGCAGATACGCAGTATTTT. The chain uses TRBV10-3 and TRBJ2-3, with D perhaps TRBD1 (6 bases). In germline, CDR1 is ENHRY, CDR2 SYGVKD. This CDR3 is built from 15 residues. V gave up 3 bases and J gave up 4 bases, with 14 bases separating them.

This clonotype has at least ten counts. The V call is TRBV30, the J call TRBJ2-3; weak D call: TRBD2 (6 bases). V lost 0 bases to trimming and J lost 6 bases, with 16 bases between them. The CDR3 is 15 amino acids. The V gene's germline CDR1 is GTSNPN and CDR2 SVGIG (reference sequence). CDR3 bases: TGTGCCTGGAGTGTAGGGTCACAAGGGAGGGATACGCAGTATTTT. It encodes CAWSVGSQGRDTQYF.

The genes are TRBV19 and TRBJ1-5, with a possible D match to TRBD1 (6 bases). Trimming shortened V by 11 bases and J by 1 base, and 15 bases separated the two germline ends. Germline CDR1 and CDR2: LNHDA and SQIVND (reference sequence). The CDR3 is 14 residues long. The CDR3 DNA follows: TGTGCCGGCGGGGGGGGCCGGAGCAATCAGCCCCAGCATTTT. Residues: CAGGGGRSNQPQHF.

V is TRBV9 and J is TRBJ2-5, with D perhaps matching TRBD2 (5 bases). The germline CDR1 and CDR2 sequences are SGDLS and YYNGEE. V was clipped by 0 bases and J by 5 bases, with 14 bases between them. CDR3 length equals 15 residues. The CDR3 here is CASSVVGATEETQYF. The CDR3 DNA is TGTGCCAGCAGCGTAGTGGGAGCGACGGAGGAGACCCAGTACTTC.

This clonotype is judged medium-sized. This chain connects TRBV6-2 or TRBV6-3 to TRBJ2-3; 13 bases map to TRBD2. The length of the CDR3 is 18 residues. Germline V CDR1 and CDR2: MNHEY, SVGEGT. Losses at the gene ends were 5 bases for V and 0 bases for J; bases not matched to a gene: 8. Here the CDR3 reads CASSPGLAGDTSTDTQYF. CDR3 nucleotide sequence: TGTGCCAGCAGTCCCGGACTAGCGGGAGACACTAGCACAGATACGCAGTATTTT.

This clonotype was seen many times. The chain combines TRBV7-3 with TRBJ2-3; D may be TRBD2 (5 bases). Trimming took off 1 base at V and 0 bases at J, with 8 bases between the two ends. The CDR3 totals 15 residues. Germline V gene sequence: CDR1 SGHTA, CDR2 FQGTGA. The CDR3 spells CASSLMSGSTDTQYF. Written as DNA, the CDR3 is TGTGCCAGCAGCTTAATGAGCGGCAGCACAGATACGCAGTATTTT.

The chain links TRBV7-9 to TRBJ2-1, with a possible D match to TRBD1 (5 bases). V lost 5 bases, J lost 7 bases, and 15 bases lay in between. This CDR3 comprises 14 residues. Germline lookup yields CDR1 SEHNR and CDR2 FQNEAQ (reference sequence). CDR3 in DNA: TGTGCCAGCAGCGCAGGGTATGGGGTGAATGAGCAGTTCTTC. It is translated as CASSAGYGVNEQFF.

This clonotype was found a few times. The chain links TRBV20-1 to TRBJ2-2; D gene unclear. The CDR3 contains 16 residues. The germline gives CDR1 DFQATT, CDR2 SNEGSKA (reference sequence). CDR3 sequence: CGGVPVLRSPTGELFF. CDR3 bases: TGCGGTGGGGTACCGGTCCTCAGGTCTCCCACCGGGGAGCTGTTTTTT.

This clonotype was counted at least ten times. The chain's CDR3 is CASVRGGGEKLFF. CDR3 bases: TGTGCCAGCGTTCGGGGTGGGGGTGAAAAACTGTTTTTT. This chain uses TRBV7-9 with TRBJ1-4, with D maybe TRBD1 (5 bases). The CDR3 is made up of 13 amino acids. Trimming took off 8 bases at V and 7 bases at J, with 14 bases between the two ends. CDR1 and CDR2 from the germline V gene are SEHNR and FQNEAQ (reference sequence).

V usage is TRBV30 and J usage is TRBJ1-1, with a weak D call TRBD1 (5 bases). The CDR3 has 14 residues. In germline, CDR1 is GTSNPN, CDR2 SVGIG (reference sequence). V lost 7 bases, J lost 2 bases, and 17 bases lay in between. The CDR3 here is CALNDGGINTEAFF. In DNA form, the CDR3 reads TGTGCCTTAAACGACGGGGGGATAAACACTGAAGCTTTCTTT.

The sample holds many counts of this clonotype. The chain employs TRBV7-9 and TRBJ2-7; no firm D call. The CDR3 runs 13 residues. V gave up 3 bases and J gave up 3 bases, with 9 bases separating them. Germline lookup yields CDR1 SEHNR and CDR2 FQNEAQ (reference sequence). DNA of the CDR3: TGTGCCAGCAGCTTGGCAGGAAGCTACGAGCAGTACTTC. Its translation: CASSLAGSYEQYF.

This clonotype was detected many times. The rearrangement joins TRBV6-5 to TRBJ1-1; TRBD1 matches at 11 bases. CDR1 and CDR2 (germline): MNHEY, SVGAGI. Trimming took 7 bases from V and 4 from J; bases not matched to a gene: 5. The CDR3 has 14 residues. CDR3 DNA: TGTGCCAGCATTCGGACAGGGGGCAGCACTGAAGCTTTCTTT. Protein: CASIRTGGSTEAFF.

This clonotype was counted ten times or more. The chain is built from TRBV27 and TRBJ1-1; no firm D call. The CDR3 is 12 amino acids. The ends were cut back, 5 bases at V and 0 bases at J, with 4 bases in the middle. Germline V gene lookup returns CDR1 MNHEY and CDR2 SMNVEV (reference sequence). CDR3 sequence: CASSTLNTEAFF. The CDR3 bases are TGTGCCAGCAGTACCCTGAACACTGAAGCTTTCTTT.

This clonotype came up many times. The chain links TRBV30 to TRBJ2-3; 12 bases map to TRBD1. CDR3 length equals 19 residues. Per the germline V gene, CDR1 is GTSNPN and CDR2 is SVGIG (reference sequence). V lost 1 base, J lost 4 bases, and 15 bases stayed unmatched. The CDR3 loop is CAWSDSGGGTGGFADTQYF. The CDR3, as DNA: TGTGCCTGGAGTGACAGTGGGGGCGGGACAGGGGGCTTCGCAGATACGCAGTATTTT.

In its sample, this clonotype was seen many times. The chain couples TRBV6-6 to TRBJ1-1; a possible D gene is TRBD1 (6 bases). CDR3 length: 13 residues. V lost 3 bases and J 5 bases, leaving 10 bases between the germline ends. Germline lookup yields CDR1 MNHNY and CDR2 SVGAGI (reference sequence). The CDR3 protein is CASSYTGRTEAFF. The CDR3 region has the DNA TGTGCCAGCAGTTATACAGGGAGGACTGAAGCTTTCTTT.

The chain joins TRBV29-1 to TRBJ1-2; D is undetermined. V lost 6 bases, J lost 3 bases, and 8 bases lay in between. Germline V gives CDR1 SQVTM, CDR2 ANQGSEA. CDR3 length: 11 amino acids. CDR3 amino acids: CSVTGDYGYTF. The CDR3 coding sequence is TGCAGCGTGACGGGAGACTATGGCTACACCTTC.

This clonotype was observed many times. The chain uses TRBV27 and TRBJ1-1; D not certain. The CDR3 has 12 residues. Trimming removed 2 bases at V and 9 bases at J, with 10 bases between. Germline loops: CDR1 MNHEY, CDR2 SMNVEV (reference sequence). CDR3 nucleotide sequence: TGTGCCAGCAGTTTACTTGGAGACCAAGCTTTCTTT. Protein sequence: CASSLLGDQAFF.

This clonotype was found many times. This chain joins TRBV6-2 or TRBV6-3 and TRBJ1-1; D is ambiguous. With 2 bases removed from V and 0 bases from J, the gap between germline ends came to 16 bases. Germline V gene lookup returns CDR1 MNHEY and CDR2 SVGEGT. This CDR3 is built from 17 residues. This CDR3 reads CASSYPFLDVMNTEAFF. The CDR3 bases are TGTGCCAGCAGTTACCCCTTTTTGGACGTTATGAACACTGAAGCTTTCTTT.

In this sample, this clonotype turned up many times. The V gene is TRBV6-2 or TRBV6-3, the J gene TRBJ1-1; 8 positions agree with TRBD1. V lost 6 bases, J lost 4 bases, and 1 base stayed unmatched. There are 12 residues in the CDR3. From germline, CDR1 is MNHEY and CDR2 SVGEGT. CDR3 protein: CASRDRGTEAFF. CDR3 nucleotides: TGTGCCAGCAGAGACAGGGGCACTGAAGCTTTCTTT.